This T cell receptor (beta chain) is from a study of blood T cell repertoires in COVID-19 (dated by TCRdb to the early 2020s). About the study as a whole: Collaborator samples came from the United States, Italy and Spain and covered acute and convalescent phases of COVID-19. The material from the prospective study consisted of cDNA or gDNA derived from T cells, B-cell-depleted T cells, or PBMCs. Subjects who had been exposed to COVID-19, were actively infected with it, or had recovered from it provided the deeply sampled blood TCRbeta repertoires that made up the dataset. The repertoires were released in a freely available public database intended as a resource for research on the immune response to SARS-CoV-2. Samples were obtained from the ongoing ImmuneRACE study (first 160 participants) and from 1,254 subjects provided by 6 global collaborators. A de-identified subject ID, COVID-19 status, age in years and sex were almost always included in the sample metadata. Where available, HLA class I and class II types were obtained from metadata supplied by the sample provider rather than from assay-based typing.

The immunoSEQ Assay, a bias-controlled multiplex PCR, was used to amplify TCRbeta CDR3 regions from genomic DNA. Regarding the original processing steps: Nucleated cell counts per sample were estimated from amplification of reference gene primers within the assay. To quantify the absolute abundance of each unique TCRbeta CDR3 rearrangement, sequence reads were collapsed and filtered. For each sample, productive Simpson clonality was calculated by taking the square root of Simpson's diversity index across productive rearrangements. Not all clones reach the TCRdb copy of this immuneACCESS table, which keeps in-frame sequences only. Checked studies attribute under half of the gap to unresolved V genes and leave the rest unexplained. Clone size and V and J calls were adopted from that table, with D and trimming inferred from the DNA. The sample profile shows 60,000 to 80,000 clones; almost 85% of them were found once. In total, the top ten clones hold 8% to 9% of the sample.

V gives up 8 bases and J gives up 4 bases, and the segment between their germline ends measures 12 bases. The CDR3 sequence holds 13 residues, the cysteine and phenylalanine included. Of all the DNA, just the CDR3 is kept, 39 bases in frame from base 1. The CDR1 and CDR2 encoded by the germline V gene are LGHNT and FRNRAP. Notes on this clone: It has no known antigen specificity. The sample holds no much larger clone one base away, and base qualities are not on file.

Collaborating institutions collected whole blood in K2EDTA tubes following their own protocols. Collaborator samples were shipped for TCRbeta analysis as frozen whole blood, isolated PBMCs, or DNA extracted from either sample type. The paper as a whole reports these results and caveats: The amount of clinical and demographic metadata varied by source and participant and was provided uncurated.

Source material: peripheral blood. The receptor was derived from a man aged 50 to 59 with active COVID-19. The rearrangement combines TRBV12-5 with TRBJ1-5; the D segment cannot be called with confidence. The CDR3 here reads CASKVQMNQPQHF. The DNA is as follows: TGTGCTAGTAAAGTGCAGATGAATCAGCCCCAGCATTTT.